This T cell receptor beta chain was captured by sequencing in a study of blood T cell repertoires in COVID-19. The wider study: Donors in the United States, Italy and Spain gave samples during acute or convalescent COVID-19. T cells, B-cell-depleted T cells, or PBMCs supplied cDNA or gDNA.

Only one count was recorded for this clone. In the source study's methods: Amplification of reference gene primers provided the estimated nucleated cell counts. Profiled with immunoSEQ multiplex PCR; TCRdb holds only in-frame clones, not every one. V and J calls and clone size come straight from that table; D and trimming were deduced from the DNA. This sample has 250,000 to 300,000 clones; around 85% occur once, and the top ten carry around 10%. V gave up 4 bases and J gave up 4 bases; unmatched junction bases: 7. Germline-derived CDR1 and CDR2 are SGDLS and YYNGEE. This CDR3 region has 17 residues. The sequence derives from a woman in her seventies with acute or convalescent COVID-19. Sequenced: peripheral blood. The chain employs TRBV9 and TRBJ2-6; 11 bases match TRBD1. The CDR3 protein is CASSRGTGGTGANVLTF. The CDR3 DNA is TGTGCCAGCAGCCGCGGGACAGGGGGAACCGGGGCCAACGTCCTGACTTTC.